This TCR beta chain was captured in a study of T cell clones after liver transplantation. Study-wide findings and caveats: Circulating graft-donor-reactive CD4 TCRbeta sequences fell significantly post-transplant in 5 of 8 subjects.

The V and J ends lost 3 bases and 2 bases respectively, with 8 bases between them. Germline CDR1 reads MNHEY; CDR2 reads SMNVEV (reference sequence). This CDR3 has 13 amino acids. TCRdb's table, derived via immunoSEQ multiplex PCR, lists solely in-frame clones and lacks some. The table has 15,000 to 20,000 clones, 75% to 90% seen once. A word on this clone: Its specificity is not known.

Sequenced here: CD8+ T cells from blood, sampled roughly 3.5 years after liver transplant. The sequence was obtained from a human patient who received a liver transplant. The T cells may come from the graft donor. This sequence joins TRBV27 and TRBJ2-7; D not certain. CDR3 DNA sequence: TGTGCCAGCAGTTTTCACCAAGCCTACGAGCAGTACTTC. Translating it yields CASSFHQAYEQYF.